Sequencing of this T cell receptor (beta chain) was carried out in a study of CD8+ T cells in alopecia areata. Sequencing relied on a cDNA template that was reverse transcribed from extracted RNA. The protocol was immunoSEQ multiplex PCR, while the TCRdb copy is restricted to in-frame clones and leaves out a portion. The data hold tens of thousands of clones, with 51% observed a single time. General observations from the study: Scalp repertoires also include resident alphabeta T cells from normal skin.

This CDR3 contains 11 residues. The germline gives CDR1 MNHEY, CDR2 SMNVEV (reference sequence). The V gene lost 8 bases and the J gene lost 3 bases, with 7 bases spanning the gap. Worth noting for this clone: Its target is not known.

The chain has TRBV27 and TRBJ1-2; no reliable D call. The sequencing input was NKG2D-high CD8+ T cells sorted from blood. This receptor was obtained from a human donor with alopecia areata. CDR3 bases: TGTGCCAGCTGGGGAGACTATGGCTACACCTTC. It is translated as CASWGDYGYTF.